The present entry profiles one T cell receptor (beta chain) with its context. Its antigen is as yet unknown. This entry belongs to a study of response to subunit inactivated influenza vaccine. Overall study results and limits: There was a suggestion from the authors that each seasonal influenza vaccination recruits few new T cells.

The CDR3 consists of 15 residues. Germline CDR1 reads SEHNR; CDR2 reads FQNEAQ (reference sequence). V shed 3 bases and J shed 1 base, with 11 bases lying between them. TCRdb re-called the RT-PCR reads through MiXCR, storing one row per CDR3 protein. The sample consists of around 200,000 distinct CDR3 sequences, approximately 9.2% of them appearing once. This chain joins TRBV7-9 and TRBJ2-3; D possibly matches TRBD1 or TRBD2 (5 bases each). The source material was non-naive T cells sorted from PBMCs, sampled on the day of vaccination. This receptor was taken from a man between 50 and 59 years old who received an inactivated influenza vaccine. The CDR3 is CASSFRGVGTDTQYF. The CDR3 nucleotides are TGTGCCAGCAGCTTCAGAGGGGTTGGCACAGATACGCAGTATTTT.